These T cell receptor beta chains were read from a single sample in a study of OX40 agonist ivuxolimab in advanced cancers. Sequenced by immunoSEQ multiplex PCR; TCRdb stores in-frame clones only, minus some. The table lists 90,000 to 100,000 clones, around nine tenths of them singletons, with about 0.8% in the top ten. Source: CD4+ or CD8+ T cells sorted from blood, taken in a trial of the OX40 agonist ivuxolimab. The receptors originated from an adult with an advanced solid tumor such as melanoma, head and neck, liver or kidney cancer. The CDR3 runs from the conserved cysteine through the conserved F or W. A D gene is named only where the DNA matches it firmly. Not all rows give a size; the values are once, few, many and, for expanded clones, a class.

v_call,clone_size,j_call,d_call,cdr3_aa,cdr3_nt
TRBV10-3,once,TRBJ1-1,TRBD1,CAIRGQTNTEAFF,TGTGCCATCAGGGGACAGACGAACACTGAAGCTTTCTTT
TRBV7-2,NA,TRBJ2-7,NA,CASSLDGTASYEQYF,TGTGCCAGCAGCCTAGACGGGACTGCCTCCTACGAGCAGTACTTC
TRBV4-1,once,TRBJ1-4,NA,CASSPGYGGVWEKLFF,TGCGCCAGCAGCCCTGGTTATGGGGGGGTTTGGGAAAAACTGTTTTTT
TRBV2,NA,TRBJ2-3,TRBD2,CASSGSGLAESTDTQYF,TGTGCCAGCAGTGGGTCGGGACTAGCGGAGTCCACAGATACGCAGTATTTT
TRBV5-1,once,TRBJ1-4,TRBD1,CASRTGAGEKLFF,TGCGCCAGCAGGACAGGGGCGGGCGAAAAACTGTTTTTT
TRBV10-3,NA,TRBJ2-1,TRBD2,CAISESGGLAGASNEQFF,TGTGCCATCAGTGAGTCGGGGGGGCTAGCGGGTGCTAGCAATGAGCAGTTCTTC
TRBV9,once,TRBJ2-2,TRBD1,CASSVGDRHTGELFF,TGTGCCAGCAGCGTAGGGGACAGGCACACCGGGGAGCTGTTTTTT
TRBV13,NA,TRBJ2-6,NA,CASKRKSGANVLTF,TGTGCCAGCAAGAGAAAGTCTGGGGCCAACGTCCTGACTTTC
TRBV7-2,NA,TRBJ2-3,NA,CASRLSGSSTDTQYF,TGTGCCAGCCGACTTAGCGGTTCTAGCACAGATACGCAGTATTTT
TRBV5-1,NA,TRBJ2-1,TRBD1,CASSSPGQGRNEQFF,TGCGCCAGCAGCTCACCGGGACAGGGGAGGAATGAGCAGTTCTTC
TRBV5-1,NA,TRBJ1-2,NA,CASRPGVEGGYTF,TGCGCCAGCAGACCGGGGGTCGAGGGTGGCTACACCTTC
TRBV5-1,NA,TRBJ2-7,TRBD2,CASSLVLAGGGEQYF,TGCGCCAGCAGCTTGGTCCTAGCGGGAGGTGGGGAGCAGTACTTC
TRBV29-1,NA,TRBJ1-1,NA,CSVGNTEAFF,TGCAGCGTTGGGAACACTGAAGCTTTCTTT
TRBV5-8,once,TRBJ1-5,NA,CASSWGLGGANQPQHF,TGTGCCAGCAGCTGGGGGCTAGGGGGGGCGAATCAGCCCCAGCATTTT
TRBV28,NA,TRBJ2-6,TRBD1,CASSLSQGATGANVLTF,TGTGCCAGCAGTTTATCGCAGGGGGCCACTGGGGCCAACGTCCTGACTTTC
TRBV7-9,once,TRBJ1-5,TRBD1,CASSLGQTNSNQPQHF,TGTGCCAGCAGCTTGGGACAGACTAATAGCAATCAGCCCCAGCATTTT
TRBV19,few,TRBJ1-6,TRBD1,CASSMGAEGASPLHF,TGTGCCAGTAGTATGGGTGCAGAGGGGGCAAGTCCCCTCCACTTT
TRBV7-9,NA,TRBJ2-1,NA,CASRRGTGLGKYNEQFF,TGTGCCAGCAGGCGCGGGACTGGCCTGGGTAAATACAATGAGCAGTTCTTC
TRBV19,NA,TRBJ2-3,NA,CASRRTVSTDTQYF,TGTGCCAGTAGAAGGACGGTCAGCACAGATACGCAGTATTTT
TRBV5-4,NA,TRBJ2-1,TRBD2,CASSLEGLAGLNEQFF,TGTGCCAGCAGCTTGGAGGGGCTAGCGGGATTGAATGAGCAGTTCTTC
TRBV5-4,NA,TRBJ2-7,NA,CASSLVGYEQYF,TGTGCCAGCAGCTTGGTCGGATACGAGCAGTACTTC
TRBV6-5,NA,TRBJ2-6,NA,CASSWDRANVLTF,TGTGCCAGCAGCTGGGACAGGGCCAACGTCCTGACTTTC
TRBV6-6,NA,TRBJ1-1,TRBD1,CALRDRENTEAFF,TGTGCCCTTAGGGACAGGGAAAACACTGAAGCTTTCTTT
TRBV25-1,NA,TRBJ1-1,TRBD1,CASRVQGASKAFF,TGTGCCAGCAGGGTACAGGGGGCGTCGAAAGCTTTCTTT
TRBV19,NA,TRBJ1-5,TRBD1,CASSQQGSNQPQHF,TGTGCCAGTAGTCAACAGGGGAGCAATCAGCCCCAGCATTTT
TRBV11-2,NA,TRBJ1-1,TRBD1,CASSLTGAVVGAFF,TGTGCCAGCAGCCTGACAGGGGCGGTCGTTGGAGCTTTCTTT
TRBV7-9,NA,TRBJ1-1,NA,CASSLETGRTEAFF,TGTGCCAGCAGCTTAGAGACAGGTAGGACTGAAGCTTTCTTT
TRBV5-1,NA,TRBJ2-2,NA,CASSSTGELFF,TGCGCCAGCAGCTCGACAGGGGAGCTGTTTTTT
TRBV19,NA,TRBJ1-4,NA,CASSTALLSEKLFF,TGTGCCAGTAGTACCGCCCTCTTATCCGAAAAACTGTTTTTT
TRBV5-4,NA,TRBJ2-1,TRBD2,CASSSDRTSGPYNEQFF,TGTGCCAGCAGCTCCGACCGGACTAGCGGGCCCTACAATGAGCAGTTCTTC
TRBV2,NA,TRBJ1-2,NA,CASRFEAVNYGYTF,TGTGCCAGCAGATTTGAGGCTGTAAACTATGGCTACACCTTC
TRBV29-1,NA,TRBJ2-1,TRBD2,CSAKSRLAGYNEQFF,TGCAGCGCCAAGAGTAGGCTAGCGGGTTACAATGAGCAGTTCTTC